Following are 9 T cell receptor beta chains from one sample sequenced in a study of CD8 T cells in ankylosing spondylitis. Whole-study findings and limits: The study identified a TCR beta motif of several highly homologous variants that appeared characteristic of ankylosing spondylitis blood.

Antigen specificity for these receptors is unknown. A single record per CDR3 protein comes from TCRdb applying MiXCR to the 5' RACE reads. The profile shows around 770,000 distinct CDR3 sequences, roughly 12% of them singletons. Sample: blood, either unsorted or a sorted T cell fraction (not recorded which). Source of these receptors: a male donor with ankylosing spondylitis.

The rearrangement joins TRBV27 to TRBJ2-5; possibly TRBD1 or TRBD2 for D (5 bases each). The germline V and J ends were trimmed by 6 bases and 5 bases, with 16 bases remaining between them. This CDR3 is built from 14 residues. The germline V gene has CDR1 MNHEY and CDR2 SMNVEV (reference sequence). Here the CDR3 DNA reads TGTGCCAGCAGGAGAAACCGGGACGGGGAGACCCAGTACTTC. It codes for CASRRNRDGETQYF.

This clonotype has at least ten counts. Germline is not matched at one junction end, which may reflect a read error. This chain connects TRBV5-1 to TRBJ2-5; no clear D. The germline CDR1 and CDR2 sequences are SGHRS and YFSETQ. The length of the CDR3 is 14 residues. The CDR3 reads CASSLRTPQETQYF. The CDR3 region has the DNA TGTGCCAGCAGCTTAAGAACTCCCCAAGAGACCCAGTACTTC. Full variable domain (outside the CDR3, taken from reference TRBV5-1 and TRBJ2-5): KAGVTQTPRYLIKTRGQQVTLSCSPISGHRSVSWYQQTPGQGLQFLFEYFSETQRNKGNFPGRFSGRQFSNSRSEMNVSTLELGDSALYLCASSLRTPQETQYFGPGTRLLVL.

The chain uses TRBV6-2 or TRBV6-3 and TRBJ1-2; D gene ambiguous. V shed 7 bases and J shed 4 bases, with 19 bases lying between them. Germline loops: CDR1 MNHEY, CDR2 SVGEGT. The CDR3 has 15 amino acids. The CDR3 DNA follows: TGTGCCAGCATCACTACCCGGGGAAGCGGCTATGGCTACACCTTC. It encodes CASITTRGSGYGYTF.

This clonotype has more than one count but fewer than ten. The chain is built from TRBV7-2 and TRBJ2-1; no clear D. There are 14 residues in the CDR3. In germline, CDR1 is SGHTA, CDR2 FQGNSA. V gave up 4 bases and J gave up 9 bases, with 16 bases separating them. The CDR3 protein is CASSSYSGRAEQFF. The CDR3, as DNA: TGTGCCAGCAGCTCCTACTCTGGTCGAGCTGAGCAGTTCTTC.

V is TRBV20-1 and J is TRBJ2-3; perhaps TRBD2 as D (6 bases). With 1 base removed from V and 0 bases from J, the gap between germline ends came to 11 bases. The germline V gene encodes CDR1 DFQATT and CDR2 SNEGSKA (reference sequence). The CDR3 consists of 15 residues. CDR3 sequence: CSARGGTVSTDTQYF. CDR3 DNA sequence: TGCAGTGCTAGAGGCGGGACGGTGAGCACAGATACGCAGTATTTT.

V and J are TRBV7-2 and TRBJ1-2; no firm D call. There are 14 residues in the CDR3. The ends were cut back, 5 bases at V and 0 bases at J, with 10 bases in the middle. Germline V gene sequence: CDR1 SGHTA, CDR2 FQGNSA. The CDR3 here is CASSGAVANYGYTF. DNA of the CDR3: TGTGCCAGCAGCGGAGCGGTAGCTAACTATGGCTACACCTTC. Full variable domain (missing parts from reference TRBV7-2 and TRBJ1-2): GAGVSQSPSNKVTEKGKDVELRCDPISGHTALYWYRQSLGQGLEFLIYFQGNSAPDKSGLPSDRFSAERTGGSVSTLTIQRTQQEDSAVYLCASSGAVANYGYTFGSGTRLTVV.

CDR3 in DNA: TGTGCCAGCAGTTATACTAGCGGGGCTAGCACAGATACGCAGTATTTT. This gives the protein CASSYTSGASTDTQYF. This chain connects TRBV6-5 to TRBJ2-3, with 10 bases lining up with TRBD2. CDR3 length: 16 residues. Losses at the gene ends were 3 bases for V and 0 bases for J; bases not matched to a gene: 3. CDR1 is MNHEY, CDR2 SVGAGI, per germline.

This clonotype was detected only a few times. The J gene is TRBJ2-7, the V gene TRBV19; 8 bases are shared with TRBD2. The V gene end was trimmed by 5 bases and the J gene end by 3 bases; junction bases not matched to a gene: 6. Germline V gene data show CDR1 as LNHDA and CDR2 as SQIVND (reference sequence). This CDR3 is built from 14 residues. The DNA for the CDR3 is TGTGCCAGTAGTCTCTGGAGCGGGAGCTACGAGCAGTACTTC. Translating it yields CASSLWSGSYEQYF.

This clonotype appeared a few times. The J gene is TRBJ2-3, the V gene TRBV7-3; 11 nucleotides match TRBD2. The CDR3 length is 14 residues. The trim removed 4 bases at V and 7 bases at J, leaving 4 bases unmatched. From germline, CDR1 is SGHTA and CDR2 FQGTGA. In DNA form, the CDR3 reads TGTGCCAGCAGCTCGGGACTAGCGGCATATACGCAGTATTTT. Protein product: CASSSGLAAYTQYF.